Below are 17 T cell receptor beta chains sequenced from a single sample in a study of T cells in narcolepsy. Using immunoSEQ multiplex PCR, the repertoire was profiled, and TCRdb retains in-frame clones only, with some absent. In the table there are about 22,000 clones, 75% to 85% of which are singletons. Sequencing input: memory (CD45RA-) CD4+ T cells from blood. The receptors were sampled from a human donor in good health.

This clone was seen only a few times. The chain is built from TRBV14 and TRBJ2-7; a possible D gene is TRBD2 (6 bases). This CDR3 is built from 17 residues. In germline, CDR1 is SGHDN, CDR2 FVKESK. Trimming shortened V by 4 bases and J by 1 base, and 20 bases separated the two germline ends. The CDR3 sequence is CASSRNQDPEGSYEQYF. CDR3 bases: TGTGCCAGCAGCCGGAATCAAGATCCGGAGGGTTCCTACGAGCAGTACTTC.

This clone was counted a single time. The V call is TRBV29-1, the J call TRBJ1-1; D ambiguous. Germline V gives CDR1 SQVTM, CDR2 ANQGSEA. CDR3 length equals 12 residues. V dropped 7 bases and J dropped 1 base, with 10 bases sitting between them. CDR3 coding DNA: TGCAGCGCCGGGCTGGCGAACACTGAAGCTTTCTTT. Protein sequence: CSAGLANTEAFF.

CDR3 sequence: CASSEYTRGYGYTF. DNA of the CDR3: TGTGCCAGCAGTGAATATACTCGGGGGTATGGCTACACCTTC. The genes are TRBV25-1 and TRBJ1-2, with D possibly matching TRBD1 (5 bases). The germline V gene encodes CDR1 MGHDK and CDR2 SYGVNS. V lost 0 bases to trimming and J lost 5 bases, with 10 bases between them. CDR3 size: 14 residues.

V gene TRBV6-1 combines with J gene TRBJ1-4; unclear D gene. CDR1 and CDR2 from the germline V gene are MNHNS and SASEGT. This CDR3 region has 12 residues. Trimming pared 2 bases from V and 8 bases from J, leaving 6 bases between. CDR3 coding DNA: TGTGCCAGCAGTGAATGGGGAGAAAAACTGTTTTTT. It is translated as CASSEWGEKLFF.

The V call is TRBV19, the J call TRBJ1-1; 9 positions agree with TRBD1. The CDR3 covers 19 residues. V gave up 2 bases and J gave up 4 bases; unmatched junction bases: 17. From germline, CDR1 is LNHDA and CDR2 SQIVND (reference sequence). DNA for the CDR3: TGTGCCAGTAGTATAAAAACACGCTTGTGGGGACAGGGAGGCACTGAAGCTTTCTTT. Protein sequence: CASSIKTRLWGQGGTEAFF.

A few counts support this clone. The chain couples TRBV5-6 to TRBJ2-5; either TRBD1 or TRBD2 may supply D (5 bases each). Trimming took off 1 base at V and 1 base at J, with 11 bases between the two ends. This CDR3 is 15 amino acids long. Germline V CDR1 and CDR2: SGHDT, YYEEEE. The CDR3 bases are TGTGCCAGCAGCTTGAAGGGACGGGGCCAAGAGACCCAGTACTTC. It codes for CASSLKGRGQETQYF.

The gene calls are TRBV6-1 and TRBJ1-1; D unclear. The CDR3 spans 14 residues. Trimming removed 4 bases from V and 0 bases from J, with 9 bases in between. Germline CDR1 reads MNHNS; CDR2 reads SASEGT. The CDR3 region is CASSVGLLNTEAFF. Here the CDR3 DNA reads TGTGCCAGCAGTGTAGGGCTGTTGAACACTGAAGCTTTCTTT.

This clone is termed medium-sized. The rearrangement links TRBV5-6 to TRBJ2-1; TRBD1 matches at 8 bases. This CDR3 comprises 14 residues. The junction had 6 bases not matched to a gene; V was cut back by 6 bases and J by 4 bases. Germline CDR1 and CDR2: SGHDT and YYEEEE. CDR3 DNA sequence: TGTGCCAGCAACCTTGACAGGGGTTACAATGAGCAGTTCTTC. Protein: CASNLDRGYNEQFF.

In regard to this clone: This sample also contains other DNA sequences that code for the same CDR3. The rearrangement joins TRBV19 to TRBJ1-1; no reliable D call. In germline, CDR1 is LNHDA, CDR2 SQIVND (reference sequence). The ends were cut back, 7 bases at V and 0 bases at J, with 12 bases in the middle. CDR3 length equals 14 residues. In DNA, the CDR3 is TGTGCCAGTAACGACGGCGCGGTGAACACTGAAGCTTTCTTT. Residues: CASNDGAVNTEAFF.

This chain uses TRBV5-1 with TRBJ2-5; maybe TRBD2 (7 bases). The CDR3 spans 15 residues. Germline V gives CDR1 SGHRS, CDR2 YFSETQ. V was shortened by 2 bases and J by 5 bases, with 16 bases between the two germline ends. The CDR3 protein is CASSLGGGRGETQYF. CDR3 DNA: TGCGCCAGCAGCTTAGGCGGGGGCCGAGGGGAGACCCAGTACTTC.

This rearrangement joins TRBV11-3 to TRBJ1-1; maybe TRBD1 (6 bases). The CDR3 runs 13 residues. V lost 5 bases and J lost 7, with 14 bases in between. Germline-derived CDR1 and CDR2 are SGHNT and YENEEA. This CDR3 is CASSPATGGEAFF. CDR3 nucleotides: TGTGCCAGCAGCCCGGCGACAGGAGGTGAAGCTTTCTTT.

This clone was counted a single time. An end of the junction does not agree with germline; a read error may underlie this. The chain carries TRBV6-1 and TRBJ2-7; D unclear. The CDR3 extends over 13 amino acids. Germline V gene sequence: CDR1 MNHNS, CDR2 SASEGT. The CDR3 coding sequence is TGTGCCAGCACCCAGAAAATAATGGTTTTACGGAACTTC. Translated, it gives CASTQKIMVLRNF.

This sequence joins TRBV18 and TRBJ1-2; D is undetermined. CDR3 length equals 13 residues. CDR1 and CDR2 from the germline V gene are KGHSH and LQKENI. V lost 3 bases and J 3 bases, leaving 8 bases between the germline ends. CDR3 amino acids: CASSPSDYYGYTF. CDR3 in DNA: TGTGCCAGCTCACCGTCAGATTACTATGGCTACACCTTC.

The V call is TRBV21-1, the J call TRBJ2-1. TRBV21-1 is reported as a pseudogene. The CDR3 is 16 residues long. The CDR3 loop is CASSKASWGSYNEQFF. CDR3 nucleotide sequence: TGTGCCAGCAGCAAAGCCAGTTGGGGATCCTACAATGAGCAGTTCTTC.

CDR3 amino acids: CASSFQGFNTEAFF. The DNA of the CDR3 is TGTGCCAGCAGCTTTCAGGGGTTCAACACTGAAGCTTTCTTT. The chain carries TRBV5-8 and TRBJ1-1; tentative D call: TRBD1 (6 bases). Per the germline V gene, CDR1 is SGHTS and CDR2 is YDEGEE. The CDR3 spans 14 residues. Trimming took off 2 bases at V and 2 bases at J, with 10 bases between the two ends.

This clone was counted a few times. The rearrangement uses TRBV6-5 and TRBJ1-1; the D gene is possibly TRBD1 (5 bases). Germline-derived CDR1 and CDR2 are MNHEY and SVGAGI. The V gene lost 5 bases and the J gene lost 2 bases, with 9 bases spanning the gap. The CDR3 is 13 amino acids. The CDR3, as DNA: TGTGCCAGCAGTCCCCAGGGAAACACTGAAGCTTTCTTT. This sequence encodes CASSPQGNTEAFF.

This clone was counted between two and nine times. The chain joins TRBV28 to TRBJ1-5, with a weak D call TRBD1 (6 bases). The germline gives CDR1 MDHEN, CDR2 SYDVKM. The CDR3 spans 15 residues. V gave up 4 bases and J gave up 5 bases, with 15 bases separating them. CDR3: CASSWDGTSHQPQHF. The DNA of the CDR3 is TGTGCCAGCAGTTGGGATGGGACATCCCATCAGCCCCAGCATTTT.